These 12 T cell receptor beta chains originate from one sample sequenced in a study of regulatory T cells in long-lasting Graves disease. Time point reported: newly diagnosed GD, antithyroid drugs for less than 3 months. The TCR library used RNA extracted from PBMCs. CDR3-region Arm-PCR and iRepertoire HTBI primers produced the TCR beta libraries. MiXCR was run by TCRdb on the multiplex PCR reads, yielding one entry per CDR3 protein. The sample shows approximately 490,000 distinct CDR3 sequences, under 20% of them seen only once. These data were likewise used in another study, on T cells in Graves' hyperthyroidism and ophthalmopathy.

This sample comprised peripheral blood mononuclear cells (PBMCs), obtained at new diagnosis, from a patient treated with antithyroid drugs. The source is a man aged 35-49 years with Graves disease.

This chain joins TRBV6-2 or TRBV6-3 and TRBJ1-1; D gene unclear. The CDR3 is made up of 14 amino acids. From germline, CDR1 is MNHEY and CDR2 SVGEGT. The V end was cut by 5 bases, the J end by 4 bases, with 14 bases between. CDR3 coding DNA: TGTGCCAGCAGTATCACAGCAGCGGGCACTGAAGCTTTCTTT. It specifies CASSITAAGTEAFF.

This clonotype was counted many times. This rearrangement joins TRBV9 to TRBJ2-2; D is unresolved. Per the germline V gene, CDR1 is SGDLS and CDR2 is YYNGEE. This CDR3 contains 13 residues. Trimming pared 0 bases from V and 7 bases from J, leaving 7 bases between. The CDR3 is CASSVVLGGELFF. DNA of the CDR3: TGTGCCAGCAGCGTAGTTCTGGGCGGGGAGCTGTTTTTT.

This clonotype appeared a few times. The J gene is TRBJ2-7, the V gene TRBV7-9; D unclear. Trimming left V 3 bases short and J 2 bases short, with 8 bases between. The CDR3 spans 13 residues. Germline V CDR1 and CDR2: SEHNR, FQNEAQ (reference sequence). In DNA, the CDR3 is TGTGCCAGCAGCTTCAGACAAACCTACGAGCAGTACTTC. Its translation: CASSFRQTYEQYF.

This clonotype was recorded many times. The chain links TRBV13 to TRBJ2-1; possible D gene TRBD2, 6 bases. V was pared by 1 base and J by 8 bases, with 9 bases between. This CDR3 is 13 amino acids long. The germline V gene has CDR1 PRHDT and CDR2 FYEKMQ (reference sequence). The CDR3 DNA follows: TGTGCCAGCAGCTTAGAACTAGCCCATGAGCAGTTCTTC. It codes for CASSLELAHEQFF. Variable domain in full (rest from reference TRBV13 and TRBJ2-1): AAGVIQSPRHLIKEKRETATLKCYPIPRHDTVYWYQQGPGQDPQFLISFYEKMQSDKGSIPDRFSAQQFSDYHSELNMSSLELGDSALYFCASSLELAHEQFFGPGTRLTVL.

The CDR3 bases are TGTGCCAGCAAGGGCGCAGAGCAGCACTACAATGAGCAGTTCTTC. Its protein product is CASKGAEQHYNEQFF. This chain joins TRBV6-1 and TRBJ2-1, with no clear D. Germline V gives CDR1 MNHNS, CDR2 SASEGT. The V end was cut by 7 bases, the J end by 3 bases, with 16 bases between. CDR3 length: 15 residues.

The chain recombines TRBV5-6 with TRBJ2-4; 13 bases match TRBD2. In germline, CDR1 is SGHDT, CDR2 YYEEEE. The CDR3 totals 17 residues. Trimming cost V 4 bases and J 7 bases; bases outside gene matches: 11. CDR3 DNA sequence: TGTGCCAGCAGCGCCCCGGGACTAGCGGGATTGGACAACATTCAGTACTTC. Translated: CASSAPGLAGLDNIQYF.

This clonotype was detected ten times or more. The rearrangement uses TRBV7-9 and TRBJ2-1; D is unresolved. V was shortened by 2 bases and J by 6 bases, with 14 bases between the two germline ends. Per germline, CDR1 SEHNR and CDR2 FQNEAQ (reference sequence). The CDR3 loop spans 15 amino acids. CDR3 DNA sequence: TGTGCCAGCAGCTTACCTGGTTCCCGTAGCAATGAGCAGTTCTTC. It encodes CASSLPGSRSNEQFF.

This clonotype has more than one count but fewer than ten. This sequence joins TRBV6-2 or TRBV6-3 and TRBJ2-2, with D possibly TRBD2 on 5 matching bases. V gave up 3 bases and J gave up 0 bases, with 8 bases separating them. CDR1 and CDR2 from the germline V gene are MNHEY and SVGEGT. The length of the CDR3 is 15 residues. The CDR3: CASSYLAPNTGELFF. In DNA form, the CDR3 reads TGTGCCAGCAGTTATCTAGCCCCGAACACCGGGGAGCTGTTTTTT.

This clonotype was counted only a few times. The V gene is TRBV4-1, the J gene TRBJ1-4, with no clear D. Trimming took off 4 bases at V and 8 bases at J, with 20 bases between the two ends. Germline V gene data show CDR1 as MGHRA and CDR2 as YSYEKL. CDR3 length: 16 residues. For the CDR3, the DNA is TGCGCCAGCAGCCCCCTCGAGGGCCCGGAAAGGGAAAAACTGTTTTTT. Its translation is CASSPLEGPEREKLFF.

The chain has TRBV6-1 and TRBJ2-1; 7 bases align to TRBD2. Looked up from germline, CDR1 is MNHNS and CDR2 is SASEGT. The trim removed 6 bases at V and 4 bases at J, leaving 9 bases unmatched. The CDR3 is made up of 15 amino acids. The CDR3 sequence: CASSLVPGGYNEQFF. Here the CDR3 DNA reads TGTGCCAGCAGCCTTGTACCGGGGGGATACAATGAGCAGTTCTTC.

This clonotype was observed at least ten times. The V and J genes are TRBV20-1 and TRBJ2-1; no clear D. The ends were cut back, 8 bases at V and 10 bases at J, with 15 bases in the middle. Germline assignment: CDR1 DFQATT and CDR2 SNEGSKA (reference sequence). The CDR3 extends over 11 amino acids. This CDR3 is CSIPDGPEQFF. The DNA of the CDR3 is TGCAGTATACCAGACGGGCCGGAGCAGTTCTTC.

Only a few counts were recorded for this clonotype. The J gene is TRBJ2-1, the V gene TRBV9; 10 nucleotides align to TRBD2. The junction had 5 bases not matched to a gene; V was cut back by 1 base and J by 10 bases. The V gene's germline CDR1 is SGDLS and CDR2 YYNGEE. The CDR3 loop spans 14 amino acids. CDR3 sequence: CASSVKGLAAEQFF. CDR3 in DNA: TGTGCCAGCAGCGTAAAAGGACTAGCGGCCGAGCAGTTCTTC.